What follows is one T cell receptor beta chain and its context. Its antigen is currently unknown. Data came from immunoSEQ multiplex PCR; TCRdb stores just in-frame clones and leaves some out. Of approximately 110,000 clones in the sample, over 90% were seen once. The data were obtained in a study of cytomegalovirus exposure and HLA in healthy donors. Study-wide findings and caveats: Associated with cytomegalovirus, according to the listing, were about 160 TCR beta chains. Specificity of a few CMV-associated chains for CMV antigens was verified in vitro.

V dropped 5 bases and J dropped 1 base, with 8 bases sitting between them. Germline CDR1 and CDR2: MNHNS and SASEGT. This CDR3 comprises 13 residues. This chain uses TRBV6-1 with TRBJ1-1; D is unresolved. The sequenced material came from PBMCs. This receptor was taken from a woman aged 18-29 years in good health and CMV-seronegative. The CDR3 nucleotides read TGTGCCAGCAGTACCCAGGAGAACACTGAAGCTTTCTTT. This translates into CASSTQENTEAFF.